This TCR beta chain stems from a study of blood T cell repertoires in COVID-19. The CDR3 is 15 residues long. In germline, CDR1 is ENHRY, CDR2 SYGVKD. V lost 1 base and J lost 0, with 7 bases in between. TCRdb's copy holds only in-frame clones and misses some; the assay was immunoSEQ multiplex PCR. This sample has about 40,000 clones, with about 85% found just once. The sample taken for sequencing was peripheral blood. The clonotype was recovered from a human donor in a cohort sampled during active COVID-19. V gene TRBV10-3 combines with J gene TRBJ1-3, with D tentatively TRBD1 (5 bases). The CDR3 protein is CAISEWGGSGNTIYF. CDR3 sequence (DNA): TGTGCCATCAGTGAGTGGGGGGGCTCTGGAAACACCATATATTTT.